This paragraph covers one TCR beta chain sequence. The data stem from a study of identical twins. TCRdb recomputed calls from the 5' RACE reads with MiXCR, one row per CDR3 protein. In the table there are about 200,000 distinct CDR3 sequences, 6.5% of which are singletons. Between the trimmed V and J ends, which lost 6 bases and 6 bases, there was a span of 13 bases. The CDR3 spans 13 residues. CDR1 is ENHRY, CDR2 SYGVKD, per germline. These data also formed part of another study, on T cells expressing NK-cell markers. From that second work: From sorted CD3+CD56+NKG2C+, CD3+CD56+NKG2C- and CD3+CD56-NKG2C+ T cells came the TCR beta repertoires.

The source of this sequence is a woman aged 18-35 years in good health. Sample: CD8+ T cells sorted from blood. The rearrangement links TRBV10-3 to TRBJ2-3; D possibly corresponds to TRBD2 (6 bases). The CDR3 protein is CAIRGLEGDTQYF. The CDR3 bases are TGTGCCATCAGGGGATTGGAGGGGGATACGCAGTATTTT.